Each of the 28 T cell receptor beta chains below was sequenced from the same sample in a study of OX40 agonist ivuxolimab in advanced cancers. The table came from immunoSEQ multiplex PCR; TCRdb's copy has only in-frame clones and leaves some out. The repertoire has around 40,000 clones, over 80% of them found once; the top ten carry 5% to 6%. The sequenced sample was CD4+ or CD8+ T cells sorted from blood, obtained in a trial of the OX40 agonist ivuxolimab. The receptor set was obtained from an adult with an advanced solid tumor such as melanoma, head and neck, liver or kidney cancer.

For the CDR3, the DNA is TGTGCCTGGAGAGGAGGGGCCCACACCGGGGAGCTGTTTTTT. Translated, it gives CAWRGGAHTGELFF. The gene calls are TRBV30 and TRBJ2-2, with D perhaps TRBD2 (6 bases). V was clipped by 3 bases and J by 3 bases, with 11 bases between them. The CDR3 is 14 amino acids. Looked up from germline, CDR1 is GTSNPN and CDR2 is SVGIG (reference sequence).

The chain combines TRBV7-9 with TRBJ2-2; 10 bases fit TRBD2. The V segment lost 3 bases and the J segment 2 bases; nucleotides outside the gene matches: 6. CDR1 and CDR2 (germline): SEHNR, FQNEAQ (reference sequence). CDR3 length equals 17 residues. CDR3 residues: CASSFGLAEGNTGELFF. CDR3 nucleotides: TGTGCCAGCAGCTTTGGACTAGCGGAGGGTAACACCGGGGAGCTGTTTTTT.

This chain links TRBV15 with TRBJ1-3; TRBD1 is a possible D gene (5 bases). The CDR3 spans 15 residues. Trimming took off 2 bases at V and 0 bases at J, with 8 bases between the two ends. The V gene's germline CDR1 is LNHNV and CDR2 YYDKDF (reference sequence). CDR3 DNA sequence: TGTGCCACCAGCAGACTACAGGACTCTGGAAACACCATATATTTT. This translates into CATSRLQDSGNTIYF. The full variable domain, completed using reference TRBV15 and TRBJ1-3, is DAMVIQNPRYQVTQFGKPVTLSCSQTLNHNVMYWYQQKSSQAPKLLFHYYDKDFNNEADTPDNFQSRRPNTSFCFLDIRSPGLGDTAMYLCATSRLQDSGNTIYFGEGSWLTVV.

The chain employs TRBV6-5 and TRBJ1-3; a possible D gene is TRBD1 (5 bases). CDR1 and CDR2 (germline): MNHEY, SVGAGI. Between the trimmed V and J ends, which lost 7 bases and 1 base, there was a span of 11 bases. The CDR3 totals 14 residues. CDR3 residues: CASTPWGSGNTIYF. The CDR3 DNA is TGTGCCAGCACCCCATGGGGGTCTGGAAACACCATATATTTT.

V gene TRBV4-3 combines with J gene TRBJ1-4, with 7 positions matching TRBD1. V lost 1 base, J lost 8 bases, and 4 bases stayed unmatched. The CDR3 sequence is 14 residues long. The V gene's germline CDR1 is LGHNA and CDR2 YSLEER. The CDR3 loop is CASSQGDSPEKLFF. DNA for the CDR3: TGCGCCAGCAGCCAAGGGGACAGCCCGGAAAAACTGTTTTTT.

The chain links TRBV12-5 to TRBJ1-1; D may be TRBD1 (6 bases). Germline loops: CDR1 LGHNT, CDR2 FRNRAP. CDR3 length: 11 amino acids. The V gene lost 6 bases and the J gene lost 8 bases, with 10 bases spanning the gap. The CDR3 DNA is TGTGCTAGTGGAACCGGGACAGAAGCTTTCTTT. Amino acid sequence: CASGTGTEAFF.

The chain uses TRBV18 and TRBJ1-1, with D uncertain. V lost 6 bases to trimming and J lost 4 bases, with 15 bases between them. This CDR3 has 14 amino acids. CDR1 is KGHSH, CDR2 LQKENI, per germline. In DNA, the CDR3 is TGTGCCAGCTCCCGTTTCGAGGACCTCACTGAAGCTTTCTTT. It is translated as CASSRFEDLTEAFF.

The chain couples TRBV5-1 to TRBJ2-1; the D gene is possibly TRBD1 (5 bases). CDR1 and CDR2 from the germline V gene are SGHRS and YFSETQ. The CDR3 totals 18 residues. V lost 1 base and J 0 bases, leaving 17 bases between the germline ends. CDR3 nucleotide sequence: TGCGCCAGCAGCTTGATCAGGGATGCCTCGTTCTCCTACAATGAGCAGTTCTTC. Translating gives CASSLIRDASFSYNEQFF.

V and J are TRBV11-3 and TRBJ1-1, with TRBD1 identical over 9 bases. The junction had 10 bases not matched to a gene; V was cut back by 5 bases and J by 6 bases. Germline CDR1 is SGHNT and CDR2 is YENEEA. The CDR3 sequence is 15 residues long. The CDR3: CASSPGGQGSAEAFF. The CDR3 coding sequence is TGTGCCAGCAGCCCCGGAGGACAGGGGTCGGCTGAAGCTTTCTTT.

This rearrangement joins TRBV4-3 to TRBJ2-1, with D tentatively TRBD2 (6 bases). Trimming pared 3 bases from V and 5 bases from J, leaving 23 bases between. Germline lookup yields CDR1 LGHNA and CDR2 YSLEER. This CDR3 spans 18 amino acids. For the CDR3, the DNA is TGCGCCAGCAGCCAGTGGGCTCTTATAGGCGGGATAGACAATGAGCAGTTCTTC. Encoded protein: CASSQWALIGGIDNEQFF.

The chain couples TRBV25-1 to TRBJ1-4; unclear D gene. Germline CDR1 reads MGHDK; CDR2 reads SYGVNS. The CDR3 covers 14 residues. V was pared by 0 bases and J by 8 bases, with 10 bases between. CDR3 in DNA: TGTGCCAGCAGTGAATACCGCGGTCACGAAAAACTGTTTTTT. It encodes CASSEYRGHEKLFF.

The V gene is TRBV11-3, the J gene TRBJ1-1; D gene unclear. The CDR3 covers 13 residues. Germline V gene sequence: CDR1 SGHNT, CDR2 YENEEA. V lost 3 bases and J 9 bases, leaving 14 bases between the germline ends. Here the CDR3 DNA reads TGTGCCAGCAGCTTCACTCGGACGGCACAAGCTTTCTTT. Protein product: CASSFTRTAQAFF.

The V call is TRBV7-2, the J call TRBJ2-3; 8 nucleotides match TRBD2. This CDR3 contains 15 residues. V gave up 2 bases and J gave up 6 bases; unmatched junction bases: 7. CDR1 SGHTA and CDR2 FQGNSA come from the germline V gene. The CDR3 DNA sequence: TGTGCCAGCAGCTTATCGGGCCGGGAGGGGGATACGCAGTATTTT. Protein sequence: CASSLSGREGDTQYF.

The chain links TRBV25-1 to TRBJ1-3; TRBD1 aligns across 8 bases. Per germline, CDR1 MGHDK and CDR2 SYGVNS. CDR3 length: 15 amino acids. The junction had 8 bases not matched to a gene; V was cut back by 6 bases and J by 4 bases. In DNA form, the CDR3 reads TGTGCCAGCAGCGCAGGGGGCGCAGGAGGAAACACCATATATTTT. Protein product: CASSAGGAGGNTIYF.

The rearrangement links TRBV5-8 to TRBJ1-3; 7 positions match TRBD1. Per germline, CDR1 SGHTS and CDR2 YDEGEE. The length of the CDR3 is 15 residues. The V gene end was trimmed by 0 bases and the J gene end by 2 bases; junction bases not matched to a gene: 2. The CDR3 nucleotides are TGTGCCAGCAGCTTGGAGGGGGCGCCTGGAAACACCATATATTTT. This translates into CASSLEGAPGNTIYF.

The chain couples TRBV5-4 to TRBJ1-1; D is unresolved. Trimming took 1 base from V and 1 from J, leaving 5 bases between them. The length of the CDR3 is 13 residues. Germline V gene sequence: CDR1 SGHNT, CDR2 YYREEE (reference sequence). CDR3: CASSLRRNTEAFF. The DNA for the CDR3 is TGTGCCAGCAGCTTGCGGAGGAACACTGAAGCTTTCTTT.

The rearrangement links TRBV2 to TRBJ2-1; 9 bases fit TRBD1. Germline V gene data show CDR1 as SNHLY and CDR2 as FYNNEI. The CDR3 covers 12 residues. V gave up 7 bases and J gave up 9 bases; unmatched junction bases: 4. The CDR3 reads CASKDRGPEQFF. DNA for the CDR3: TGTGCCAGCAAGGACAGGGGACCTGAGCAGTTCTTC.

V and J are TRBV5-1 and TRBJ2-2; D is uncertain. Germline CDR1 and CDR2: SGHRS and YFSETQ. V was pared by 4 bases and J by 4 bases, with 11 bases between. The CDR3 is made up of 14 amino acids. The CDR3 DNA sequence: TGCGCCAGCAGCCTCAGGACCGGCACCGGGGAGCTGTTTTTT. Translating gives CASSLRTGTGELFF.

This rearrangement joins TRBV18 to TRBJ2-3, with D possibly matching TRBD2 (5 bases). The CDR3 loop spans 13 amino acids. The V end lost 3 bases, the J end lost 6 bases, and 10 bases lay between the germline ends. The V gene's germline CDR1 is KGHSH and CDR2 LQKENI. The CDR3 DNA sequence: TGTGCCAGCTCACCGGGCGGGTTGGATACGCAGTATTTT. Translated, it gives CASSPGGLDTQYF. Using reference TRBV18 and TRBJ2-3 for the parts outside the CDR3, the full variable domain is NAGVMQNPRHLVRRRGQEARLRCSPMKGHSHVYWYRQLPEEGLKFMVYLQKENIIDESGMPKERFSAEFPKEGPSILRIQQVVRGDSAAYFCASSPGGLDTQYFGPGTRLTVL.

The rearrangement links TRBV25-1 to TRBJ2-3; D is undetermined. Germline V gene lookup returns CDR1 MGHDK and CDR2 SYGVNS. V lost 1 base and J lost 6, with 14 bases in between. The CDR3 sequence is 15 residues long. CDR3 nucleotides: TGTGCCAGCAGTGAATTAGGCGTCAATTCCGATACGCAGTATTTT. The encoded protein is CASSELGVNSDTQYF.

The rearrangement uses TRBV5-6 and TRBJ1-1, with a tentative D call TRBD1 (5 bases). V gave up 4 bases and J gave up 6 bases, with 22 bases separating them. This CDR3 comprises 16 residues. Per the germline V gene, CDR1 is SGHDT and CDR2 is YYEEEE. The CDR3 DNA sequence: TGTGCCAGCAGCCGCGGTGATTTTGGGGGAAGAGCTGAAGCTTTCTTT. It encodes CASSRGDFGGRAEAFF.

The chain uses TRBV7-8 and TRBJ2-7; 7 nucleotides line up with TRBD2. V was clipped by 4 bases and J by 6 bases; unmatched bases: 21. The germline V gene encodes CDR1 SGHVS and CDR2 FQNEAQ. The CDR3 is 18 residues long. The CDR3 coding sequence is TGTGCCAGCAGCTCGCGGGTTGCGGGAGAAAGGGGTTCGGGCGAGCAGTACTTC. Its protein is CASSSRVAGERGSGEQYF.

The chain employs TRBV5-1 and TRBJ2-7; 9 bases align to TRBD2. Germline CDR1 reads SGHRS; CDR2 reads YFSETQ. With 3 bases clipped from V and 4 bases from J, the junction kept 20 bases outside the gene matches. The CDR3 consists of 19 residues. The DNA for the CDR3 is TGCGCCAGCAGCTCCAACGACAGGGTTCAAGCGGGAGGTTTGTACGAGCAGTACTTC. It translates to CASSSNDRVQAGGLYEQYF.

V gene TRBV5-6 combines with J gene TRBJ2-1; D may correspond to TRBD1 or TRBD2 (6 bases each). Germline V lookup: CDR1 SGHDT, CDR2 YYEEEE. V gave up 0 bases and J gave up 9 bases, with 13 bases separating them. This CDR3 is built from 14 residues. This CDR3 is CASSLGWRGVEQFF. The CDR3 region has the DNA TGTGCCAGCAGCTTGGGGTGGAGGGGGGTTGAGCAGTTCTTC.

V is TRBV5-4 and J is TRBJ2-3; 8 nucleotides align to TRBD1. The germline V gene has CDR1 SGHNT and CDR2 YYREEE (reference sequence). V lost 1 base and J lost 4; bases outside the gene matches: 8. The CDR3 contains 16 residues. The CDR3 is CASSLPVGQGADTQYF. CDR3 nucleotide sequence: TGTGCCAGCAGCTTGCCTGTCGGACAGGGCGCAGATACGCAGTATTTT.

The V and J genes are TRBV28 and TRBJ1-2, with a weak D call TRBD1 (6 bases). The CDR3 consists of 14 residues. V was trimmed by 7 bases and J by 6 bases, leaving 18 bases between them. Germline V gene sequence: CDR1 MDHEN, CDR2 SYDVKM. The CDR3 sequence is CASTRGGLRNGYTF. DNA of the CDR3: TGTGCCAGCACCCGAGGGGGGCTTAGGAATGGCTACACCTTC.

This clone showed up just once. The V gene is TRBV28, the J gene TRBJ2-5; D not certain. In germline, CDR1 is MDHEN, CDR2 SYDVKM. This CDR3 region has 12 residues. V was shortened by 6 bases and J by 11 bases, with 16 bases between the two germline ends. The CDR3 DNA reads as TGTGCCAGCAGCTTGCCCTCGCGGTCACAGTACTTC. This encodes CASSLPSRSQYF. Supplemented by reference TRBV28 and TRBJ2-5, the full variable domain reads DVKVTQSSRYLVKRTGEKVFLECVQDMDHENMFWYRQDPGLGLRLIYFSYDVKMKEKGDIPEGYSVSREKKERFSLILESASTNQTSMYLCASSLPSRSQYFGPGTRLLVL.

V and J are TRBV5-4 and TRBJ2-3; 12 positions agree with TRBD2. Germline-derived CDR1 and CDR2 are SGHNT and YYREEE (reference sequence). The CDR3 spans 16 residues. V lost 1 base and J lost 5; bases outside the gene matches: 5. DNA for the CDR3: TGTGCCAGCAGCTTGAGACTAGCGGGAGCCAGAGATACGCAGTATTTT. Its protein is CASSLRLAGARDTQYF.